One sample yielded the 20 T cell receptor beta chains listed below, sequenced in a study of blood T cell repertoires in COVID-19. Generated by immunoSEQ multiplex PCR, the TCRdb table keeps only in-frame clones and is missing some. The repertoire holds about 210,000 clones, with under 90% as singletons. Sample: peripheral blood. Source of these receptors: a woman aged 40 to 55 with active or convalescent COVID-19.

The V call is TRBV4-1, the J call TRBJ2-3; a possible D gene is TRBD1 (6 bases). CDR1 and CDR2 (germline): MGHRA, YSYEKL. This CDR3 is 16 amino acids long. V was clipped by 0 bases and J by 6 bases, with 16 bases between them. This chain's CDR3 is CASSQDWDITMDTQYF. The CDR3 bases are TGCGCCAGCAGCCAAGATTGGGACATAACCATGGATACGCAGTATTTT.

This clone was seen only a few times. The V gene is TRBV6-5, the J gene TRBJ1-4, with D perhaps TRBD1 (5 bases). The germline V gene has CDR1 MNHEY and CDR2 SVGAGI. Trimming removed 2 bases at V and 5 bases at J, with 15 bases between. The CDR3 is made up of 16 amino acids. CDR3 residues: CASSYLGAGGNEKLFF. The CDR3 DNA is TGTGCCAGCAGTTACCTCGGCGCGGGGGGGAATGAAAAACTGTTTTTT.

The chain combines TRBV19 with TRBJ1-1, with a possible D match to TRBD1 (5 bases). Trimming cost V 7 bases and J 5 bases, with 14 bases left between them. From germline, CDR1 is LNHDA and CDR2 SQIVND (reference sequence). This CDR3 contains 13 residues. CDR3 region: CASKTRGRTEAFF. Here the CDR3 DNA reads TGTGCCAGTAAAACGCGGGGGAGAACTGAAGCTTTCTTT. Full variable domain (missing parts from reference TRBV19 and TRBJ1-1): DGGITQSPKYLFRKEGQNVTLSCEQNLNHDAMYWYRQDPGQGLRLIYYSQIVNDFQKGDIAEGYSVSREKKESFPLTVTSAQKNPTAFYLCASKTRGRTEAFFGQGTRLTVV.

The V gene is TRBV4-1, the J gene TRBJ2-7; D gene unclear. V lost 0 bases to trimming and J lost 2 bases, with 20 bases between them. Germline V CDR1 and CDR2: MGHRA, YSYEKL. The CDR3 is made up of 18 amino acids. The CDR3 reads CASSQDHSAATATYEQYF. The CDR3 DNA reads as TGCGCCAGCAGCCAAGATCATTCCGCGGCCACCGCCACCTACGAGCAGTACTTC.

The gene calls are TRBV24-1 and TRBJ2-5, with 8 positions matching TRBD1. Germline CDR1 reads KGHDR; CDR2 reads SFDVKD. This CDR3 has 16 residues. The V gene end was trimmed by 5 bases and the J gene end by 5 bases; junction bases not matched to a gene: 12. CDR3 protein: CATSGSGQGWGETQYF. The CDR3 DNA is TGTGCCACCAGTGGCTCAGGACAGGGTTGGGGGGAGACCCAGTACTTC.

This clone was detected once. The V call is TRBV28, the J call TRBJ1-2; TRBD1 matches 7 bases. The germline gives CDR1 MDHEN, CDR2 SYDVKM. V shed 5 bases and J 7 bases; nucleotides not matched to a gene: 7. CDR3 length: 13 amino acids. The CDR3 reads CASSPPDRAGYTF. In DNA, the CDR3 is TGTGCCAGCAGTCCACCCGACAGGGCTGGCTACACCTTC.

This sequence joins TRBV7-8 and TRBJ1-2, with 9 bases identical to TRBD1. Germline trimming cut 5 bases from V and 4 bases from J; bases unmatched to any gene: 5. CDR1 and CDR2 from the germline V gene are SGHVS and FQNEAQ. The CDR3 totals 14 residues. DNA for the CDR3: TGTGCCAGCAGCCGGACAGGGGAGCCCTATGGCTACACCTTC. It translates to CASSRTGEPYGYTF.

J is TRBJ1-2 and V is TRBV28; D might be TRBD1 (5 bases). CDR3 length: 17 residues. Trimming left V 3 bases short and J 0 bases short, with 17 bases between. Germline CDR1 MDHEN, CDR2 SYDVKM. Here the CDR3 reads CASSFRAGRKTNYGYTF. The DNA for the CDR3 is TGTGCCAGCAGTTTTCGGGCGGGACGGAAGACTAACTATGGCTACACCTTC.

In DNA, the CDR3 is TGTGCCACCAGTGACACATCTAGCGGGGTTTACAATGAGCAGTTCTTC. It translates to CATSDTSSGVYNEQFF. J is TRBJ2-1 and V is TRBV24-1, with 9 bases lining up with TRBD2. Germline V lookup: CDR1 KGHDR, CDR2 SFDVKD. J was trimmed by 4 bases and V by 4 bases; bases with no gene match: 7. This CDR3 spans 16 amino acids.

CDR3 DNA: TGTGCCAGTAGTGATCCGGGTACAGGAAACACCATATATTTT. Its translation is CASSDPGTGNTIYF. The chain is built from TRBV19 and TRBJ1-3; D gene ambiguous. The ends were cut back, 5 bases at V and 4 bases at J, with 12 bases in the middle. From germline, CDR1 is LNHDA and CDR2 SQIVND (reference sequence). This CDR3 spans 14 amino acids.

This clone was counted a few times. V and J are TRBV19 and TRBJ1-2, with D perhaps TRBD1 (6 bases). V was shortened by 6 bases and J by 4 bases, with 15 bases between the two germline ends. Germline values: CDR1 LNHDA, CDR2 SQIVND (reference sequence). CDR3 length: 14 residues. The DNA of the CDR3 is TGTGCCAGTAGAAGGGCAGGGGAAGGCTATGGCTACACCTTC. Translated, it gives CASRRAGEGYGYTF.

CDR3 sequence: CASSLARATNEKLFF. In nucleotides, the CDR3 is TGTGCCAGCAGCCTAGCTAGAGCAACTAATGAAAAACTGTTTTTT. This chain joins TRBV6-5 and TRBJ1-4; D gene unclear. CDR1 and CDR2 (germline): MNHEY, SVGAGI. The V end lost 6 bases, the J end lost 0 bases, and 11 bases lay between the germline ends. This CDR3 has 15 amino acids.

The chain joins TRBV6-1 to TRBJ1-2, with D tentatively TRBD1 (5 bases). This CDR3 is built from 16 residues. V dropped 0 bases and J dropped 8 bases, with 19 bases sitting between them. CDR1 is MNHNS, CDR2 SASEGT, per germline. The CDR3 here is CASSEARGTTTVGYTF. CDR3 sequence (DNA): TGTGCCAGCAGTGAAGCGCGGGGGACTACCACGGTCGGCTACACCTTC.

V usage is TRBV6-6 and J usage is TRBJ2-2, with D tentatively TRBD2 (6 bases). This CDR3 has 15 residues. V shed 8 bases and J shed 4 bases, with 17 bases lying between them. The germline V gene has CDR1 MNHNY and CDR2 SVGAGI (reference sequence). CDR3 nucleotides: TGTGCCAGCGGAACTAGCCCAACAGGCACCGGGGAGCTGTTTTTT. Its translation is CASGTSPTGTGELFF.

The chain carries TRBV29-1 and TRBJ1-2, with 8 nucleotides matching TRBD1. Trimming took 1 base from V and 0 from J; bases not matched to a gene: 28. Germline V gives CDR1 SQVTM, CDR2 ANQGSEA. The CDR3 covers 23 residues. The CDR3 DNA reads TGCAGCGTTGAAGTCTATCGGCTACATCCGGGACAGGTCAAAATCCCCTCTAACTATGGCTACACCTTC. Its translation: CSVEVYRLHPGQVKIPSNYGYTF. Together with reference TRBV29-1 and TRBJ1-2, the CDR3 gives the full variable domain: SAVISQKPSRDICQRGTSLTIQCQVDSQVTMMFWYRQQPGQSLTLIATANQGSEATYESGFVIDKFPISRPNLTFSTLTVSNMSPEDSSIYLCSVEVYRLHPGQVKIPSNYGYTFGSGTRLTVV.

The genes are TRBV11-2 and TRBJ1-2, with 7 bases matching TRBD1. Per the germline V gene, CDR1 is SGHAT and CDR2 is FQNNGV. Trimming cost V 6 bases and J 2 bases; bases outside gene matches: 6. The CDR3 is made up of 14 amino acids. CDR3 sequence: CASSTGQQNYGYTF. CDR3 nucleotides: TGTGCCAGCAGTACGGGACAGCAGAACTATGGCTACACCTTC.

The gene calls are TRBV29-1 and TRBJ1-5; D may be TRBD1 (6 bases). Trimming took 5 bases from V and 5 from J, leaving 13 bases between them. From germline, CDR1 is SQVTM and CDR2 ANQGSEA. This CDR3 has 13 residues. The chain's CDR3 is CSVLDRSDQPQHF. The CDR3 DNA is TGCAGCGTTCTCGACAGGTCGGATCAGCCCCAGCATTTT. Drawing the rest from reference TRBV29-1 and TRBJ1-5, the complete variable domain is SAVISQKPSRDICQRGTSLTIQCQVDSQVTMMFWYRQQPGQSLTLIATANQGSEATYESGFVIDKFPISRPNLTFSTLTVSNMSPEDSSIYLCSVLDRSDQPQHFGDGTRLSIL.

This chain connects TRBV5-6 to TRBJ1-1, with D perhaps TRBD1 (6 bases). CDR1 SGHDT and CDR2 YYEEEE come from the germline V gene. CDR3 length: 18 amino acids. V lost 7 bases and J 1 base, leaving 26 bases between the germline ends. CDR3 coding DNA: TGTGCCAGCGGAAGGCGGGGGGCGCCATATGGAAGGAACACTGAAGCTTTCTTT. The encoded protein is CASGRRGAPYGRNTEAFF.

The chain has TRBV12-3 or TRBV12-4 and TRBJ1-6, with unresolved D. V lost 5 bases and J lost 9, with 11 bases in between. The CDR3 is 13 amino acids. CDR3 loop: CASSPTRGSPLHF. CDR3 DNA sequence: TGTGCCAGCAGTCCTACCCGGGGTTCACCCCTCCACTTT.

The rearrangement uses TRBV28 and TRBJ2-3; D is ambiguous. With 6 bases removed from V and 3 bases from J, the gap between germline ends came to 13 bases. The CDR3 length is 14 residues. CDR1 is MDHEN, CDR2 SYDVKM, per germline. The CDR3, as DNA: TGTGCCAGCAGCTCCCCCGCGAGAACAGATACGCAGTATTTT. It specifies CASSSPARTDTQYF.